Judged by abundance, the clone carrying this TCR beta chain is medium-sized (0.01 to 0.1%). No antigen is known for it. The CDR3 spans 12 residues. Deletions cut 6 bases from V and 4 bases from J, with 12 bases between. Germline values: CDR1 DFQATT, CDR2 SNEGSKA (reference sequence). The data derive from a study of vaccination and CD4 T cells after COVID-19. Regarding treatment: roughly 10-day PBMC culture with coronavirus spike peptide pools or control peptides (ViraFEST assay). With 8.5 to 10 ug/ml peptide pools and approximately 10 IU/ml IL-2, PBMCs were cultured at approximately 2 million per well. Sequenced with the Oncomine TCR Beta short-read assay was DNA taken from cultured CD4+ T cells. Using its own MiXCR run on the PCR reads, TCRdb lists one record per CDR3 protein. Of 13,000 to 15,000 distinct CDR3 sequences listed, around a fifth are singletons.

The chain recombines TRBV20-1 with TRBJ1-2; D perhaps matches TRBD1 (6 bases). The TCR sequence derives from a human donor who received a COVID-19 vaccine. The starting material was CD4+ T cells from blood, cultured in vitro, obtained before SARS-CoV-2 vaccination. CDR3 in amino acids: CSASPGVYGYTF. DNA of the CDR3: TGCAGTGCATCACCAGGGGTCTATGGCTACACCTTC.